These 30 T cell receptor beta chains were all obtained from the same sample, sequenced in a study of blood T cell repertoires in COVID-19. Sequencing used immunoSEQ multiplex PCR; TCRdb keeps in-frame clones, though not all of them. Altogether 200,000 to 300,000 clones are present, 80% to 90% being singletons, with the ten largest covering about 4%. Sequencing was carried out using peripheral blood. These TCRs come from a woman aged 40 to 55 with acute or convalescent COVID-19.

The chain is built from TRBV28 and TRBJ2-2; TRBD2 agrees at 7 bases. This CDR3 has 15 amino acids. The ends lost 4 bases at V and 6 bases at J; junction bases unmatched: 8. Germline lookup yields CDR1 MDHEN and CDR2 SYDVKM. Here the CDR3 reads CASSSGLVGSGELFF. The CDR3 region has the DNA TGTGCCAGCAGTTCCGGACTAGTCGGTTCCGGGGAGCTGTTTTTT.

This chain uses TRBV7-2 with TRBJ1-2; 11 nucleotides line up with TRBD1. After removal of 7 bases from V and 5 bases from J, the junction contained 9 bases not matched to a gene. CDR3 length: 15 residues. The germline V gene encodes CDR1 SGHTA and CDR2 FQGNSA. The CDR3 loop reads CASNRPGQGGYGYTF. CDR3 DNA sequence: TGTGCCAGCAACCGCCCGGGACAGGGGGGATATGGCTACACCTTC.

The chain carries TRBV29-1 and TRBJ2-1, with 9 bases lining up with TRBD1. Losses at the gene ends were 6 bases for V and 3 bases for J; bases not matched to a gene: 6. The CDR3 has 14 amino acids. The germline CDR1 and CDR2 sequences are SQVTM and ANQGSEA. CDR3 nucleotide sequence: TGCAGCGTGACCGGGACAGGGAACTACAATGAGCAGTTCTTC. Its translation is CSVTGTGNYNEQFF.

This clone was counted a single time. The rearrangement links TRBV30 to TRBJ1-1; 9 bases match TRBD1. This CDR3 is built from 12 residues. Germline assignment: CDR1 GTSNPN and CDR2 SVGIG (reference sequence). V lost 3 bases and J lost 4; bases outside the gene matches: 0. CDR3 in DNA: TGTGCCTGGAGGACAGGGGGCACTGAAGCTTTCTTT. Translated, it gives CAWRTGGTEAFF.

The rearrangement uses TRBV7-2 and TRBJ2-7; 7 bases fit TRBD1. The germline V gene encodes CDR1 SGHTA and CDR2 FQGNSA. The J segment lost 3 bases and the V segment lost 4 bases, leaving 18 bases of the junction unmatched. The CDR3 has 18 residues. The CDR3 DNA sequence: TGTGCCAGCAGCTCGGGTAAGACAGGGAAGGTGGAATGCTACGAGCAGTACGTC. Protein: CASSSGKTGKVECYEQYV.

The chain couples TRBV19 to TRBJ1-5; D gene unclear. This CDR3 has 17 amino acids. CDR1 is LNHDA, CDR2 SQIVND, per germline (reference sequence). With 2 bases removed from V and 1 base from J, the gap between germline ends came to 15 bases. The CDR3 region is CASSIRGWFASNQPQHF. The CDR3 DNA is TGTGCCAGTAGTATAAGAGGGTGGTTTGCAAGCAATCAGCCCCAGCATTTT.

J is TRBJ1-1 and V is TRBV6-5; 8 bases fit TRBD1. Germline V gene data show CDR1 as MNHEY and CDR2 as SVGAGI. V was clipped by 8 bases and J by 4 bases; unmatched bases: 12. The CDR3 runs 15 residues. The CDR3 sequence: CASALDRGPGTEAFF. In nucleotides, the CDR3 is TGTGCCAGCGCCCTCGACAGGGGCCCGGGCACTGAAGCTTTCTTT.

In its sample, this clone was seen once. CDR3 protein: CATSRGSTDTQYF. The CDR3 region has the DNA TGTGCCACCAGCCGGGGGTCCACAGATACGCAGTATTTT. V is TRBV24-1 and J is TRBJ2-3; the D gene is possibly TRBD2 (6 bases). Germline V CDR1 and CDR2: KGHDR, SFDVKD. CDR3 length equals 13 residues. Between the trimmed V and J ends, which lost 7 bases and 2 bases, there was a span of 9 bases.

V and J are TRBV6-5 and TRBJ1-2; D call uncertain. The CDR3 has 15 amino acids. Germline values: CDR1 MNHEY, CDR2 SVGAGI. Trimming stripped 0 bases from V and 4 bases from J, with 12 bases between. CDR3 nucleotide sequence: TGTGCCAGCAGTTACTCGTACGAGAGCCTCTATGGCTACACCTTC. This encodes CASSYSYESLYGYTF.

The gene calls are TRBV18 and TRBJ1-2, with TRBD1 as a possible D gene (6 bases). In germline, CDR1 is KGHSH, CDR2 LQKENI. V was clipped by 5 bases and J by 7 bases, with 14 bases between them. This CDR3 is 13 amino acids long. CDR3 amino acids: CASSMKQGSGYTF. The CDR3 DNA is TGTGCCAGCTCAATGAAACAGGGATCTGGCTACACCTTC. The whole variable domain, remainder taken from reference TRBV18 and TRBJ1-2, is NAGVMQNPRHLVRRRGQEARLRCSPMKGHSHVYWYRQLPEEGLKFMVYLQKENIIDESGMPKERFSAEFPKEGPSILRIQQVVRGDSAAYFCASSMKQGSGYTFGSGTRLTVV.

CDR3 protein: CASGRGLGRVGELFF. CDR3 nucleotide sequence: TGTGCCAGCGGGCGGGGTCTCGGTCGGGTCGGGGAGCTGTTTTTT. The gene calls are TRBV27 and TRBJ2-2; TRBD2 might be the D (6 bases). The CDR3 has 15 amino acids. V was trimmed by 8 bases and J by 7 bases, leaving 20 bases between them. Germline CDR1 reads MNHEY; CDR2 reads SMNVEV (reference sequence).

The chain carries TRBV5-6 and TRBJ2-3; weak D call: TRBD2 (5 bases). The CDR3 contains 14 residues. V was clipped by 0 bases and J by 8 bases, with 13 bases between them. Germline CDR1 and CDR2: SGHDT and YYEEEE. This CDR3 reads CASSLAAAGGTQYF. In DNA form, the CDR3 reads TGTGCCAGCAGCTTGGCCGCCGCGGGCGGTACGCAGTATTTT.

The chain uses TRBV30 and TRBJ1-1; the D gene is possibly TRBD1 (5 bases). The germline V gene encodes CDR1 GTSNPN and CDR2 SVGIG (reference sequence). The CDR3 is made up of 16 amino acids. Trimming pared 0 bases from V and 0 bases from J, leaving 14 bases between. The DNA for the CDR3 is TGTGCCTGGAGTGTACGGGGACGCGGGATGAACACTGAAGCTTTCTTT. This codes for CAWSVRGRGMNTEAFF. The whole variable domain, remainder taken from reference TRBV30 and TRBJ1-1, is SQTIHQWPATLVQPVGSPLSLECTVEGTSNPNLYWYRQAAGRGLQLLFYSVGIGQISSEVPQNLSASRPQDRQFILSSKKLLLSDSGFYLCAWSVRGRGMNTEAFFGQGTRLTVV.

This clone showed up just once. This chain joins TRBV2 and TRBJ1-1; D is uncertain. Germline V gives CDR1 SNHLY, CDR2 FYNNEI. Trimming left V 4 bases short and J 0 bases short, with 6 bases between. CDR3 length: 13 residues. CDR3 residues: CASSGQLNTEAFF. CDR3 bases: TGTGCCAGCAGTGGGCAATTGAACACTGAAGCTTTCTTT.

This chain links TRBV2 with TRBJ1-4; 7 bases align to TRBD1. The CDR3 is made up of 15 amino acids. Germline trimming cut 6 bases from V and 8 bases from J; bases unmatched to any gene: 12. CDR1 is SNHLY, CDR2 FYNNEI, per germline. The CDR3 coding sequence is TGTGCCAGCAGACGAAGACAGGGCGGGGAGGAAAAACTGTTTTTT. Its protein product is CASRRRQGGEEKLFF.

The rearrangement uses TRBV5-4 and TRBJ1-6; no reliable D call. This CDR3 spans 12 amino acids. V was trimmed by 4 bases and J by 17 bases, leaving 16 bases between them. CDR1 is SGHNT, CDR2 YYREEE, per germline (reference sequence). The CDR3 DNA reads TGTGCCAGCAGCCCCTCGGGAGAGCGGTTCCACTTT. Amino acids: CASSPSGERFHF.

The rearrangement links TRBV27 to TRBJ1-1; tentative D call: TRBD1 (6 bases). Trimming took off 4 bases at V and 8 bases at J, with 11 bases between the two ends. The CDR3 has 12 amino acids. Per the germline V gene, CDR1 is MNHEY and CDR2 is SMNVEV (reference sequence). The chain's CDR3 is CASSSSGTEAFF. For the CDR3, the DNA is TGTGCCAGCAGTTCTTCCGGGACAGAAGCTTTCTTT.

The rearrangement uses TRBV21-1 and TRBJ2-3; the table's D call, TRBD2, was not checked against the DNA. TRBV21-1 is labeled a pseudogene. The CDR3 extends over 16 amino acids. The CDR3 region is CASSRRSGGFPNTQYF. The CDR3 coding sequence is TGTGCCAGCAGCAGAAGAAGCGGGGGGTTCCCTAATACGCAGTATTTT.

The rearrangement joins TRBV6-5 to TRBJ1-1; 10 positions match TRBD1. Germline lookup yields CDR1 MNHEY and CDR2 SVGAGI. The ends lost 11 bases at V and 1 base at J; junction bases unmatched: 4. This CDR3 region has 13 residues. Here the CDR3 reads CAGRDRGNTEAFF. CDR3 bases: TGTGCCGGCCGGGACAGGGGGAACACTGAAGCTTTCTTT.

This sequence joins TRBV15 and TRBJ1-4; D is undetermined. The V gene lost 1 base and the J gene lost 2 bases, with 5 bases spanning the gap. This CDR3 contains 14 residues. Germline V lookup: CDR1 LNHNV, CDR2 YYDKDF (reference sequence). CDR3 region: CATSRGQTNEKLFF. CDR3 DNA: TGTGCCACCAGCAGAGGCCAGACTAATGAAAAACTGTTTTTT.

This sequence joins TRBV5-6 and TRBJ1-2; D remains unclear. Trimming cost V 0 bases and J 10 bases, with 10 bases left between them. The CDR3 is 12 amino acids. In germline, CDR1 is SGHDT, CDR2 YYEEEE. For the CDR3, the DNA is TGTGCCAGCAGCTTGGACAACAGATACTACACCTTC. It yields the protein CASSLDNRYYTF.

The J gene is TRBJ1-6, the V gene TRBV27; TRBD1 matches 9 bases. V gave up 3 bases and J gave up 9 bases; unmatched junction bases: 3. Germline V gene sequence: CDR1 MNHEY, CDR2 SMNVEV (reference sequence). This CDR3 is built from 14 residues. CDR3: CASSFNRGPSPLHF. CDR3 in DNA: TGTGCCAGCAGTTTTAACAGGGGGCCTTCACCCCTCCACTTT.

The V and J genes are TRBV25-1 and TRBJ1-1; D is ambiguous. This CDR3 is 14 amino acids long. Germline CDR1 and CDR2: MGHDK and SYGVNS. The V end lost 2 bases, the J end lost 0 bases, and 7 bases lay between the germline ends. CDR3 nucleotides: TGTGCCAGCAGTGAAATTGACTTGAACACTGAAGCTTTCTTT. It yields the protein CASSEIDLNTEAFF.

This clone was seen a single time. The chain is built from TRBV6-5 and TRBJ2-2; 7 bases align to TRBD1. CDR1 and CDR2 (germline): MNHEY, SVGAGI. The CDR3 length is 16 residues. Germline trimming cut 4 bases from V and 5 bases from J; bases unmatched to any gene: 10. The CDR3 coding sequence is TGTGCCAGCAGTTCACGACAGGGCCTGGGAACCGGGGAGCTGTTTTTT. It translates to CASSSRQGLGTGELFF.

The gene calls are TRBV3-1 (or the pseudogene TRBV3-2) and TRBJ1-2, with D possibly matching TRBD1 (5 bases). Germline lookup yields CDR1 LGHDT and CDR2 YNNKEL (reference sequence). V was trimmed by 6 bases and J by 2 bases, leaving 16 bases between them. There are 15 residues in the CDR3. The CDR3 DNA is TGTGCCAGCAGGGGCGCGGGACGGATGAACTATGGCTACACCTTC. It specifies CASRGAGRMNYGYTF.

The chain is built from TRBV7-8 and TRBJ2-1, with 7 nucleotides matching TRBD1. Germline-derived CDR1 and CDR2 are SGHVS and FQNEAQ. Trimming removed 1 base from V and 7 bases from J; junction bases left unmatched: 13. The CDR3 has 17 residues. The CDR3 protein is CASSLGRQGKVFNEQFF. The CDR3 bases are TGTGCCAGCAGCTTAGGGAGACAGGGAAAGGTCTTTAATGAGCAGTTCTTC. The full variable domain, completed using reference TRBV7-8 and TRBJ2-1, is GAGVSQSPRYKVAKRGQDVALRCDPISGHVSLFWYQQALGQGPEFLTYFQNEAQLDKSGLPSDRFFAERPEGSVSTLKIQRTQQEDSAVYLCASSLGRQGKVFNEQFFGPGTRLTVL.

The chain joins TRBV5-1 to TRBJ1-1; D is unclear. The CDR3 has 13 residues. CDR1 is SGHRS and CDR2 is YFSETQ in the germline V gene. Trimming shortened V by 5 bases and J by 0 bases, and 8 bases separated the two germline ends. CDR3 in amino acids: CASSPEVNTEAFF. The CDR3 DNA sequence: TGCGCCAGCAGTCCGGAGGTGAACACTGAAGCTTTCTTT.

The V and J genes are TRBV2 and TRBJ2-5; D not certain. Germline-derived CDR1 and CDR2 are SNHLY and FYNNEI. The CDR3 covers 11 residues. The V end lost 6 bases, the J end lost 5 bases, and 7 bases lay between the germline ends. The CDR3 DNA is TGTGCCAGCAGCCTCAGGGAGACCCAGTACTTC. Translated: CASSLRETQYF. Variable domain in full (rest from reference TRBV2 and TRBJ2-5): EPEVTQTPSHQVTQMGQEVILRCVPISNHLYFYWYRQILGQKVEFLVSFYNNEISEKSEIFDDQFSVERPDGSNFTLKIRSTKLEDSAMYFCASSLRETQYFGPGTRLLVL.

This chain joins TRBV5-5 and TRBJ2-7; perhaps TRBD1 as D (6 bases). Per the germline V gene, CDR1 is SGHKS and CDR2 is YYEKEE (reference sequence). The V and J ends lost 5 bases and 2 bases respectively, with 17 bases between them. The CDR3 covers 15 residues. The CDR3 sequence is CASRLGQSPTYEQYV. The CDR3 region has the DNA TGTGCCAGCAGGTTAGGACAGTCCCCGACCTACGAGCAGTACGTC.

V gene TRBV10-3 combines with J gene TRBJ1-4; TRBD1 is a possible D gene (6 bases). Between the trimmed V and J ends, which lost 6 bases and 4 bases, there was a span of 12 bases. Germline V gene data show CDR1 as ENHRY and CDR2 as SYGVKD. The CDR3 loop spans 14 amino acids. CDR3 sequence: CAIRSDRNNEKLFF. CDR3 DNA: TGTGCCATCAGATCCGACAGGAATAATGAAAAACTGTTTTTT.